The 6 T cell receptor beta chains below all came from one sample that was sequenced in a study of technical replicates of blood from a handful of donors. Measured with immunoSEQ multiplex PCR; TCRdb has only the in-frame clones, and not every one. The sample lists 74,000 or so clones; about 92% were seen once. Sequenced material: T cells isolated from PBMCs. These receptors originate from a human donor in good health.

The chain is built from TRBV4-2 and TRBJ2-3; TRBD1 aligns across 11 bases. The CDR3 length is 16 residues. Germline V gene data show CDR1 as LGHNA and CDR2 as YNFKEQ. Trimming cost V 1 base and J 7 bases; bases outside gene matches: 7. The DNA for the CDR3 is TGTGCCAGCAGCCAAGGAATGGGACAGGGGGGATATACGCAGTATTTT. Its protein product is CASSQGMGQGGYTQYF.

Here the CDR3 reads CASSSLAGDSYNEQFF. The CDR3 DNA reads as TGTGCCAGCAGCTCACTAGCGGGAGATTCCTACAATGAGCAGTTCTTC. This chain links TRBV14 with TRBJ2-1, with TRBD2 matching over 11 bases. With V trimmed by 5 bases and J by 1 base, 4 bases remained unmatched. Germline loops: CDR1 SGHDN, CDR2 FVKESK. The CDR3 is 16 amino acids. The variable domain in full, with the rest retrieved from reference TRBV14 and TRBJ2-1, is EAGVTQFPSHSVIEKGQTVTLRCDPISGHDNLYWYRRVMGKEIKFLLHFVKESKQDESGMPNNRFLAERTGGTYSTLKVQPAELEDSGVYFCASSSLAGDSYNEQFFGPGTRLTVL.

This chain uses TRBV7-2 with TRBJ1-4; 10 nucleotides align to TRBD1. The germline CDR1 and CDR2 sequences are SGHTA and FQGNSA. The CDR3 consists of 15 residues. V shed 4 bases, J shed 4 bases, and the junction held 3 bases outside the gene matches. The CDR3 is CASSSRTGGNEKLFF. The CDR3 DNA reads as TGTGCCAGCAGCTCCCGGACAGGGGGTAATGAAAAACTGTTTTTT.

J is TRBJ2-5 and V is TRBV7-3, with 7 bases lining up with TRBD1. The germline CDR1 and CDR2 sequences are SGHTA and FQGTGA. The trim removed 3 bases at V and 7 bases at J, leaving 8 bases unmatched. CDR3 length equals 14 residues. CDR3: CASSFTRGHGTQYF. The CDR3 coding sequence is TGTGCCAGCAGCTTTACAAGGGGGCATGGGACCCAGTACTTC.

The chain's CDR3 is CATTDGAGGNTIYF. The CDR3, as DNA: TGTGCCACTACGGACGGGGCGGGAGGAAACACCATATATTTT. The chain uses TRBV6-4 and TRBJ1-3, with D perhaps matching TRBD1 (5 bases). Trimming took off 10 bases at V and 4 bases at J, with 17 bases between the two ends. The germline V gene encodes CDR1 MRHNA and CDR2 SNTAGT. The CDR3 is made up of 14 amino acids.

The J gene is TRBJ2-7, the V gene TRBV6-1; tentative D call: TRBD2 (6 bases). V was cut by 3 bases and J by 4 bases, with 13 bases left in between. Germline V gives CDR1 MNHNS, CDR2 SASEGT. There are 14 residues in the CDR3. CDR3 nucleotide sequence: TGTGCCAGCAGTGATATAGGGAGGCCATACGAGCAGTACTTC. As protein: CASSDIGRPYEQYF.